In this sample, the clone carrying this T cell receptor (beta chain) turned up many times. The antigen remains undetermined. This specimen comes from a study of tumor-infiltrating lymphocytes in primary liver carcinoma. Unsorted bulk tissue, about 17-33 mg of it, served as the source for co-extraction of RNA and DNA. Patients showed chronic HBV infection and an absence of prior treatment. V was pared by 1 base and J by 2 bases, with 2 bases of the junction left unmatched. In germline, CDR1 is SGHAT, CDR2 FQNNGV. CDR3 size: 15 residues. The study's findings and limits: Tumors significantly exceeded blood in top-250-clone fraction (p = 0.039). Merely about 8-25% of top clones occurred in all five tumor regions. Tumor-adjacent and tumor-blood pairs overlapped less than tumor region pairs did.

The input was around 0.5 ug total RNA; TCR beta cDNA was made from it with a constant-region primer. Three nested multiplex PCR rounds, a slightly modified ARM-PCR, produced the libraries for TCR beta. Primers for the first two PCR rounds were TRBV1-TRBV30 forward primers and a C-beta reverse primer (approximately 10 cycles per round). TCRdb redid the calling of the multiplex PCR reads with MiXCR, one entry per CDR3 protein. The table includes 100,000 to 150,000 distinct CDR3 sequences, 64% detected once. The sequenced sample consisted of liver tumor tissue from sampling region 3. Subset meaning: tumor region T3, left-lateral pole. This chain uses TRBV11-2 with TRBJ2-3, with TRBD1 identical over 8 bases. The sequence derives from an older woman with primary liver carcinoma and hepatitis B virus infection. The CDR3 DNA follows: TGTGCCAGCAGCTTAGGGACAGGGAACACAGATACGCAGTATTTT. Its protein product is CASSLGTGNTDTQYF.